This TCR beta chain comes out of a study of T cell repertoires in ileal Crohn's disease. The length of the CDR3 is 15 residues. Trimming cost V 4 bases and J 2 bases, with 12 bases left between them. The germline V gene has CDR1 MDHEN and CDR2 SYDVKM. Specified time point: neoterminal ileum biopsy at postoperative endoscopy, about 6 months after surgery. Assay used: immunoSEQ multiplex PCR; TCRdb lists only in-frame clones, some missing. Of about 62,000 clones in the sample, roughly 91% were seen once. The sequenced sample consisted of ileal tissue. This sequence joins TRBV28 and TRBJ1-5; D may be TRBD1 (6 bases). The TCR originated in an adult with Crohn's disease. CDR3 sequence (DNA): TGTGCCAGCAGTTCTCCAGGGGATCGCAATCAGCCCCAGCATTTT. Amino acids: CASSSPGDRNQPQHF.